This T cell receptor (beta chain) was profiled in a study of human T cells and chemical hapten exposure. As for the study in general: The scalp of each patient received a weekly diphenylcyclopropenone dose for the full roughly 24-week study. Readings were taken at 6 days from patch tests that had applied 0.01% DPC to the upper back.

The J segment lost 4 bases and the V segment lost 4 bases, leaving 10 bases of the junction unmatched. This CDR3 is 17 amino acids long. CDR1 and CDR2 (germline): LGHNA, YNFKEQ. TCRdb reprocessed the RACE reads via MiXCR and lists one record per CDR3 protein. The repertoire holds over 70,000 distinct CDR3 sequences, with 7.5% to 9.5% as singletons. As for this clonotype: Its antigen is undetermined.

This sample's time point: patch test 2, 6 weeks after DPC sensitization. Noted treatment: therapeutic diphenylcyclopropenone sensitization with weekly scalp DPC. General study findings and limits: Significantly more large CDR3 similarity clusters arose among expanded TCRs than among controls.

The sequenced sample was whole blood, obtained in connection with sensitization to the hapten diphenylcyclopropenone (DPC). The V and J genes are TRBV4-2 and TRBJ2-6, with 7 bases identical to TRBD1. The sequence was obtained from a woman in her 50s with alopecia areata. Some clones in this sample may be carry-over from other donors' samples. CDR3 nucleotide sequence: TGTGCCAGCAGCCTCGGACAGGTCCGCTCCGGGGCCAACGTCCTGACTTTC. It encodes CASSLGQVRSGANVLTF.